The clone carrying this T cell receptor (beta chain) was seen a few times. Universal primer sites and UMIs were introduced during 5'RACE template-switching synthesis of TCR cDNA. TCRdb called the 5' RACE reads again in MiXCR, with one record for every CDR3 protein. This table holds 300,000 to 450,000 distinct CDR3 sequences, about 7.8% found once. Germline assignment: CDR1 DFQATT and CDR2 SNEGSKA (reference sequence). Trimming shortened V by 3 bases and J by 4 bases, and 15 bases separated the two germline ends. The CDR3 consists of 14 residues. The record originates from a study of T cells after yellow fever vaccination.

V usage is TRBV20-1 and J usage is TRBJ1-2, with D tentatively TRBD1 (5 bases). The specimen was PBMCs, collected 35 to 50 days after the first yellow fever vaccination. This receptor was obtained from a man aged 18 to 29 who received the YFV17D yellow fever vaccine. Written as DNA, the CDR3 is TGCAGTGCTAGTGGGGGACGCGAATTCTATGGCTACACCTTC. Translation gives CSASGGREFYGYTF.